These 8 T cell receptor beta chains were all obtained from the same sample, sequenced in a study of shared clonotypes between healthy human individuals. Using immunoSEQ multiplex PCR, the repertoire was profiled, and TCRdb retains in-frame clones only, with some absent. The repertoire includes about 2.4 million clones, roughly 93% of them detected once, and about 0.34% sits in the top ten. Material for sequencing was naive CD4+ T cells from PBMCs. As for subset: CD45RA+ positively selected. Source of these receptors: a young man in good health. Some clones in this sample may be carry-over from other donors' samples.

The CDR3 sequence: CAISEFRSSYEQYF. The CDR3 DNA reads as TGTGCCATCAGTGAGTTCCGGTCTTCCTACGAGCAGTACTTC. The rearrangement uses TRBV10-3 and TRBJ2-7; D is undetermined. The CDR3 covers 14 residues. Germline-derived CDR1 and CDR2 are ENHRY and SYGVKD. V gave up 1 base and J gave up 1 base, with 8 bases separating them.

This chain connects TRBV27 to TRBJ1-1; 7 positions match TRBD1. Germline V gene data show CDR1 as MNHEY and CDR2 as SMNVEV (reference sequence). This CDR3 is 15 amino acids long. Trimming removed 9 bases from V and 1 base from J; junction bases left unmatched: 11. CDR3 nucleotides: TGTGCCAGTCGATCGGCAGGGGGTTGGAACACTGAAGCTTTCTTT. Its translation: CASRSAGGWNTEAFF.

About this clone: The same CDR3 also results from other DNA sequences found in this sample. The CDR3: CASRRGSYEQYF. CDR3 nucleotide sequence: TGTGCCAGCAGGAGGGGCTCCTACGAGCAGTACTTC. This sequence joins TRBV2 and TRBJ2-7; TRBD1 or TRBD2 may be the D gene (5 bases each). The CDR3 consists of 12 residues. CDR1 and CDR2 from the germline V gene are SNHLY and FYNNEI. Trimming took off 6 bases at V and 0 bases at J, with 6 bases between the two ends.

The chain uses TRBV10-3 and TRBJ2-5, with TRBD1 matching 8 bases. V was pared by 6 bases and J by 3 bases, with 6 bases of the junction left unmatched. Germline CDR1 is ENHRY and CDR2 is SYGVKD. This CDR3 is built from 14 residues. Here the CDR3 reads CAIRSGTGEETQYF. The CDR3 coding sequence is TGTGCCATCAGATCCGGGACAGGCGAAGAGACCCAGTACTTC.

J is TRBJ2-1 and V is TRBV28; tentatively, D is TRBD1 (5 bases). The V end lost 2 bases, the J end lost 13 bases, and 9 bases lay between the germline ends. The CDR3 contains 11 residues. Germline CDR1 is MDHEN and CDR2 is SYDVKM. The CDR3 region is CASSLRQKQFF. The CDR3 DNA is TGTGCCAGCAGTTTAAGACAGAAACAGTTCTTC.

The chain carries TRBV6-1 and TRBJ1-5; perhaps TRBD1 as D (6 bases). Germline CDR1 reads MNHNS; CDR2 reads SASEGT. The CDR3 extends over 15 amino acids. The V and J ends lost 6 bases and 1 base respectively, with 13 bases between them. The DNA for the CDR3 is TGTGCCAGCAGCTCCCCTGGACAGAGCAATCAGCCCCAGCATTTT. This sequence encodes CASSSPGQSNQPQHF.

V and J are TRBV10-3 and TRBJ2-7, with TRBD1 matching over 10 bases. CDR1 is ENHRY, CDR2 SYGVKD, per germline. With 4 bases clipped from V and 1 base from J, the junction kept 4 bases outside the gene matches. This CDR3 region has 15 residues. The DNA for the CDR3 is TGTGCCATCAGTGCGGGACAGGGGAATTCCTACGAGCAGTACTTC. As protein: CAISAGQGNSYEQYF.

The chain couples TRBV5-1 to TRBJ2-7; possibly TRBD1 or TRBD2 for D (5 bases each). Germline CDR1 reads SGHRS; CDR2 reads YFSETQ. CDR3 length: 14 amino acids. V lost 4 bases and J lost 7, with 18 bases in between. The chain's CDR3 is CASSLLAGAEEQYF. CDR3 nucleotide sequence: TGCGCCAGCAGCCTCCTGGCCGGGGCGGAAGAGCAGTACTTC.